This T cell receptor (beta chain) was found in a study of vaccination and CD4 T cells after COVID-19. For the study at large: Overlapping spike peptides from SARS-CoV-2, HCoV-NL63, HCoV-OC43 and HCoV-229E served to stimulate the cells.

This CDR3 is built from 16 residues. Germline V gene sequence: CDR1 DFQATT, CDR2 SNEGSKA (reference sequence). V gave up 5 bases and J gave up 5 bases; unmatched junction bases: 12. Sequenced with the Oncomine TCR Beta short-read assay was DNA taken from cultured CD4+ T cells. TCRdb redid the calling of the PCR reads with MiXCR, one entry per CDR3 protein. The sample has roughly 15,000 distinct CDR3 sequences; 45% to 55% are singletons. This clonotype has only a few counts. Its specificity is unknown. Sample treatment: approximately nine-day PBMC culture with coronavirus spike peptide pools or control peptides (ViraFEST assay). TCR sequencing followed the expansion of antigen-specific T cells with peptide pools in ViraFEST.

The chain couples TRBV20-1 to TRBJ2-2; 9 nucleotides agree with TRBD2. The TCR was taken from a human donor who had recovered from COVID-19. The sequenced sample consisted of CD4+ T cells from blood, cultured in vitro. The CDR3 sequence: CSAETSGRRRTGELFF. The CDR3 bases are TGCAGTGCTGAAACGAGCGGGAGGCGCCGGACCGGGGAGCTGTTTTTT.